This record looks at one TCR beta chain sequence and its context. CDR1 and CDR2 (germline): ENHRY, SYGVKD. The ends were cut back, 2 bases at V and 0 bases at J, with 11 bases in the middle. The CDR3 totals 15 residues. This specimen comes from a study of blood T cell repertoires in COVID-19. Method: immunoSEQ multiplex PCR; TCRdb's copy keeps in-frame clones and lacks some. The sample yields about 200,000 clones, more than 80% seen once. This rearrangement joins TRBV10-3 to TRBJ2-7; tentatively, D is TRBD2 (6 bases). The material sequenced was peripheral blood. The receptor was isolated from a woman older than 75 with COVID-19, enrolled during active disease. As DNA, the CDR3 is TGTGCCATCAGTGAGGTAGCGGCGCCCTCCTACGAGCAGTACTTC. It codes for CAISEVAAPSYEQYF.